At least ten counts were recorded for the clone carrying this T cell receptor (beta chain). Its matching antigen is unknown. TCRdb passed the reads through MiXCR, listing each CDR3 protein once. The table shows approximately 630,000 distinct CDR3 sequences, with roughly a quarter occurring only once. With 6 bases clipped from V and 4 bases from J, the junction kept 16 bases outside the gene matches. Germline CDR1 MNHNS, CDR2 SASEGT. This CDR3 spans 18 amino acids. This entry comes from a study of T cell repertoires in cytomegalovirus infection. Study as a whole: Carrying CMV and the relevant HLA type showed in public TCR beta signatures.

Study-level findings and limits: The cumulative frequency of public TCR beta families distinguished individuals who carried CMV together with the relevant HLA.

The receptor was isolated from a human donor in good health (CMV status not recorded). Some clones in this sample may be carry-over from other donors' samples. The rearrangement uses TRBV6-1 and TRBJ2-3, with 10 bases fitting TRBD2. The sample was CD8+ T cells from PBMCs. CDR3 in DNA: TGTGCCAGCAGCCGCCGGTTTCTAGCGGGAGCAGGTCCAGATACGCAGTATTTT. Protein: CASSRRFLAGAGPDTQYF.